A selection of T cell receptor beta chains follows, all from one sample in a study of cytomegalovirus exposure and HLA in healthy donors. Sequencing was performed with immunoSEQ multiplex PCR; in TCRdb, only in-frame clones are kept and a portion is missing. Of around 120,000 clones in the sample, 65% to 90% are singletons; the top ten hold around 1.3%. The sample taken for sequencing was PBMCs. Source of these receptors: a girl aged 2-15 years in good health and CMV-seronegative. CDR3s include the opening cysteine and the closing phenylalanine or tryptophan. The D gene is left open where the match is weak. Clone size is not always given. Where it is, it says once, few, many or a class for expanded clones.

NA TRBJ1-1 TRBV5-1 once CASSLARGNTEAFF TGCGCCAGCAGCTTGGCCCGGGGAAACACTGAAGCTTTCTTT
TRBD1 TRBJ2-1 TRBV10-2 NA CASSPLRDRGRGEQFF TGCGCCAGCAGTCCCCTTAGGGACAGGGGGCGCGGTGAGCAGTTCTTC
NA TRBJ2-3 TRBV7-2 NA CASSISGGSQYF TGTGCCAGCAGCATTTCAGGGGGGTCGCAGTATTTT
TRBD2 TRBJ2-5 TRBV7-9 NA CASSLTSGQETQYF TGTGCCAGCAGCTTGACTAGCGGACAAGAGACCCAGTACTTC
NA TRBJ2-5 TRBV18 NA CASSPGIQETQYF TGTGCCAGCTCACCCGGGATACAAGAGACCCAGTACTTC
NA TRBJ1-2 TRBV5-8 few CASSSTAYYGYTF TGTGCCAGCAGCTCGACAGCTTACTATGGCTACACCTTC
NA TRBJ2-1 TRBV7-7 NA CASSWAMGDEQFF TGTGCCAGCAGCTGGGCTATGGGCGATGAGCAGTTCTTC
TRBD1 TRBJ2-1 TRBV29-1 NA CSVEAGQVYNEQFF TGCAGCGTTGAAGCTGGACAGGTCTACAATGAGCAGTTCTTC
NA TRBJ1-2 TRBV6-5 NA CASSYSGGANYGYTF TGTGCCAGCAGTTACTCGGGAGGGGCTAACTATGGCTACACCTTC
TRBD2 TRBJ2-1 TRBV5-1 NA CASTTGPGLAGPSSYNEQFF TGCGCCAGCACCACGGGCCCCGGGCTAGCGGGACCTAGCTCCTACAATGAGCAGTTCTTC
TRBD2 TRBJ2-3 TRBV19 once CASTSGRGQFSTDTQYF TGTGCCAGTACAAGCGGGAGGGGACAGTTTAGCACAGATACGCAGTATTTT
NA TRBJ1-1 TRBV5-1 NA CASSLAGGSTEAFF TGCGCCAGCAGCTTGGCGGGGGGCAGCACTGAAGCTTTCTTT
NA TRBJ2-7 TRBV7-6 NA CASSLGTFYEQYF TGTGCCAGCAGCTTAGGGACATTCTACGAGCAGTACTTC
TRBD2 TRBJ2-5 TRBV7-7 NA CASSLGLAGGRETQYF TGTGCCAGCAGCTTAGGACTAGCGGGAGGGCGAGAGACCCAGTACTTC
TRBD1 TRBJ1-2 TRBV29-1 NA CSVRQGAEGYTF TGCAGCGTGAGACAGGGGGCAGAAGGCTACACCTTC
NA TRBJ2-5 TRBV5-1 NA CASRRIEAQETQYF TGCGCCAGCCGACGTATCGAGGCCCAAGAGACCCAGTACTTC